Detailed here is one T cell receptor beta chain. These data are taken from a study of shared T cell receptors in the human thymus. Germline V gives CDR1 MDHEN, CDR2 SYDVKM. The V gene end was trimmed by 3 bases and the J gene end by 3 bases; junction bases not matched to a gene: 7. The CDR3 contains 17 residues. Method: immunoSEQ multiplex PCR; TCRdb's copy keeps in-frame clones and lacks some. The data contain some 660,000 clones, around 87% of them singletons. This same sample was also part of a study on human thymus T cells. Per that paper: Resections obtained during corrective heart surgery supplied the thymus tissue. Thymic and blood repertoires appeared to carry a bias in their V and J gene usage.

V gene TRBV28 combines with J gene TRBJ2-3, with TRBD2 identical over 12 bases. Sequenced sample: thymocytes. This sequence originates from a boy younger than two with a congenital heart defect. This CDR3 reads CASSFTSTSGSTDTQYF. CDR3 nucleotide sequence: TGTGCCAGCAGTTTCACCTCGACTAGCGGGAGTACAGATACGCAGTATTTT.